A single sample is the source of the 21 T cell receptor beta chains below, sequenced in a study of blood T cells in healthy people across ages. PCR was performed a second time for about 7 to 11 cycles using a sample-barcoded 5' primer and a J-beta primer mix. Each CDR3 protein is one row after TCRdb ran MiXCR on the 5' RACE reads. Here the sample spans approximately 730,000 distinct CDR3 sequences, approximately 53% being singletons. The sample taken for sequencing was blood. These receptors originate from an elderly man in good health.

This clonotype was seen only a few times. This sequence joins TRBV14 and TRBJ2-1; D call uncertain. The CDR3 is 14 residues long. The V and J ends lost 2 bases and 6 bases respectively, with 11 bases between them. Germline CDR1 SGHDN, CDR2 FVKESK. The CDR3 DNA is TGTGCCAGCAGCCAAAATCTAGACCTCAATGAGCAGTTCTTC. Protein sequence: CASSQNLDLNEQFF.

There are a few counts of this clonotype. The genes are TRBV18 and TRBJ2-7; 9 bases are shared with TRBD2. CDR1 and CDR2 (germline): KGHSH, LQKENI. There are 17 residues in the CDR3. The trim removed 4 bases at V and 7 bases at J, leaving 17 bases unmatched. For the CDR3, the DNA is TGTGCCAGCTCACAAACCTTTAGCGGGAGCCCTTTAGGGGAGCAGTACTTC. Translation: CASSQTFSGSPLGEQYF.

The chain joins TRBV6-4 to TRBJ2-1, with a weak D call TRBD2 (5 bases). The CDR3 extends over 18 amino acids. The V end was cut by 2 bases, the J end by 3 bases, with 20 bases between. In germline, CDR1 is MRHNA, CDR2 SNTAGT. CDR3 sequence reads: CASSDPTCSRDIYNEQFF. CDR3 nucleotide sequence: TGTGCCAGCAGTGACCCGACGTGTTCCCGGGATATCTACAATGAGCAGTTCTTC.

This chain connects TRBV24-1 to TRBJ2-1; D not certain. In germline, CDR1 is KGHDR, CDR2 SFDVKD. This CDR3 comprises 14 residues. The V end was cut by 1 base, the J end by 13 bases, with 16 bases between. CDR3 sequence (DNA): TGTGCCACCAGTGATTTTTTGGGGAAAGAGACCCAGTTCTTC. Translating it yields CATSDFLGKETQFF.

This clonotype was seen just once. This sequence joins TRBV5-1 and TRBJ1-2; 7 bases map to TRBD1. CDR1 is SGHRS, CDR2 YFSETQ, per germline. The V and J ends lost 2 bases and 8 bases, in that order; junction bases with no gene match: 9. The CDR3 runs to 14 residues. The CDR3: CASSFTSGGLGYTF. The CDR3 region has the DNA TGCGCCAGCAGCTTTACTTCAGGGGGTTTGGGCTACACCTTC.

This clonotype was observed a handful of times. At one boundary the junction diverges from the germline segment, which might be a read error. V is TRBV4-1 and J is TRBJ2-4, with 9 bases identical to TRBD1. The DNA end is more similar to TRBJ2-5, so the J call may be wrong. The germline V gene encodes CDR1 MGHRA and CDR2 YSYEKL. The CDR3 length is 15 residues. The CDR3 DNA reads TGCGCCAGTAGCCATCCGGGACAGGGTCAAGAGACCCAGTACTTC. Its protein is CASSHPGQGQETQYF.

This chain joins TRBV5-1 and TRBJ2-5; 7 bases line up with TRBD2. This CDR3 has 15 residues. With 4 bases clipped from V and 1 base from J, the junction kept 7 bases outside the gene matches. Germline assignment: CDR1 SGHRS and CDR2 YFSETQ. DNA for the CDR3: TGCGCCAGCAGCCCAGGACTAGTTTTCCAAGAGACCCAGTACTTC. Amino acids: CASSPGLVFQETQYF.

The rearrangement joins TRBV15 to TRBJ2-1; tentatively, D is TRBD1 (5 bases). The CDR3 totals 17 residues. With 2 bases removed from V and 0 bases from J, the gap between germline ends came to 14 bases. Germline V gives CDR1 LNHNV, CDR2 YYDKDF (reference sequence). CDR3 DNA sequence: TGTGCCACCAGCAGATATAGACAGACCTTCTCCTACAATGAGCAGTTCTTC. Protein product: CATSRYRQTFSYNEQFF.

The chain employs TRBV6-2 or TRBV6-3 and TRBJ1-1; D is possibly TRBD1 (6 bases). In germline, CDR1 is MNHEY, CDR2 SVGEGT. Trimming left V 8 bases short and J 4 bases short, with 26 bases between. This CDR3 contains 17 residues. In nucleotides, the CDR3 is TGTGCCAGCCGCCCACTTTGGGACAAAAGTCGAAGCACTGAAGCTTTCTTT. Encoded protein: CASRPLWDKSRSTEAFF.

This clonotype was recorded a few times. CDR3 bases: TGTGCCAGCAGCGTAGTGGGCGGGAGTTACAATGAGCAGTTCTTC. This translates into CASSVVGGSYNEQFF. J is TRBJ2-1 and V is TRBV9; 7 bases map to TRBD2. V dropped 0 bases and J dropped 4; count of bases not matched to a gene: 4. Germline CDR1 is SGDLS and CDR2 is YYNGEE. This CDR3 has 15 residues.

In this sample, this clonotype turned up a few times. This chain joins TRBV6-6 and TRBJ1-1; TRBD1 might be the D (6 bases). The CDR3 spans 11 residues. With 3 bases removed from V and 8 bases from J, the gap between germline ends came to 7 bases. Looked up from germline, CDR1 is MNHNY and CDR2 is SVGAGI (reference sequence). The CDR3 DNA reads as TGTGCCAGCAGTTATGGGGGCGAAGCTTTCTTT. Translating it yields CASSYGGEAFF.

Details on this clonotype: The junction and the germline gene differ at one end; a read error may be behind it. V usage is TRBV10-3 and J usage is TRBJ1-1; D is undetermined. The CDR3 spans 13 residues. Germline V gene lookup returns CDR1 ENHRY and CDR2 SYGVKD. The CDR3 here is CAIGEADLTEAFF. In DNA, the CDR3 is TGTGCCATCGGTGAAGCAGACTTGACTGAAGCTTTCTTT.

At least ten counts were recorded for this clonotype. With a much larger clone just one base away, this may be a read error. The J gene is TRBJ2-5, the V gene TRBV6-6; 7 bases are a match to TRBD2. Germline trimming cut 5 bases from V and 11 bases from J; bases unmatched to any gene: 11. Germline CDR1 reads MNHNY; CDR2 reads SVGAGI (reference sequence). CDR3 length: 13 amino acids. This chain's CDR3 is CASSTSVSGEQYF. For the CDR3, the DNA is TGTGCCAGCAGTACTAGCGTTTCGGGTGAGCAGTACTTC.

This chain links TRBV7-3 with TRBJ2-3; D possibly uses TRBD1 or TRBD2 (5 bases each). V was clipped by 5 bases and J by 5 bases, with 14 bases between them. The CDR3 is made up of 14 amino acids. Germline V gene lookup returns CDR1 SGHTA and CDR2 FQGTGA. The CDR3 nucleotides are TGTGCCAGCAGCCTGGGACCTCATGGAGATACGCAGTATTTT. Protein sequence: CASSLGPHGDTQYF.

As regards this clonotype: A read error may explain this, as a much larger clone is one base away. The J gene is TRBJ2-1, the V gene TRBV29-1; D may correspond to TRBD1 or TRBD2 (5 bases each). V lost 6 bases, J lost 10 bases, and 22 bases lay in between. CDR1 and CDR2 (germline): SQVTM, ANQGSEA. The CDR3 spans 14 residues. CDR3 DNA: TGCAGCGTGCTGACAGTGGATCTCAGCGGCGAGCAGTTCTTC. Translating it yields CSVLTVDLSGEQFF.

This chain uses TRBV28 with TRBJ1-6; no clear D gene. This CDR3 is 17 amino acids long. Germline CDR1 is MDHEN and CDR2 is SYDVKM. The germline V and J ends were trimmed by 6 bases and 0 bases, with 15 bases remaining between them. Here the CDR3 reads CASSPPGGPSYNSPLHF. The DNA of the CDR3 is TGTGCCAGCAGCCCCCCCGGCGGTCCCTCCTATAATTCACCCCTCCACTTT.

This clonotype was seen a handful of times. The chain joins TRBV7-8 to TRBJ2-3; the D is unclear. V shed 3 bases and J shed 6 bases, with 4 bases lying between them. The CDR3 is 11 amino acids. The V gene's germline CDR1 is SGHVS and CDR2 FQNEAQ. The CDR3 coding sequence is TGTGCCAGCAGCTTTGAGGATACGCAGTATTTT. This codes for CASSFEDTQYF.

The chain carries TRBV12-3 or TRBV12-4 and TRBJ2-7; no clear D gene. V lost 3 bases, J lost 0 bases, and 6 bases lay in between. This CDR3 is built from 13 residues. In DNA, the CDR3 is TGTGCCAGCAGTTTTAGGGCCTCCTACGAGCAGTACTTC. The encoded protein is CASSFRASYEQYF.

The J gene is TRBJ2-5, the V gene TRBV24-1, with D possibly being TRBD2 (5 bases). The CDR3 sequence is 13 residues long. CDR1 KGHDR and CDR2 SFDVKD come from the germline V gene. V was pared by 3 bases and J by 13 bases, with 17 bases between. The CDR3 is CATSDALLVGWYF. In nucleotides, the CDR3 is TGTGCCACCAGTGATGCTTTACTAGTAGGGTGGTACTTC.

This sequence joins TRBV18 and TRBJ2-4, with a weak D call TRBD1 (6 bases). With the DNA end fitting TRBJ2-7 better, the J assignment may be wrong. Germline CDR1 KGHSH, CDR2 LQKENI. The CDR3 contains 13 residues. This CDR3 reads CASSPGTQDEQYF. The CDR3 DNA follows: TGTGCCAGCTCACCAGGGACACAGGACGAGCAGTACTTC.

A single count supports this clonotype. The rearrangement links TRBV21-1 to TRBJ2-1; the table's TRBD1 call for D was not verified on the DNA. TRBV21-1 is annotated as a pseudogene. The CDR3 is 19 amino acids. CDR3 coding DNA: TGTGCCAGCAGCACCTCGCCCTGGACAGGGTGGTTAGGCTACAATGAGCAGTTCTTC. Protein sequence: CASSTSPWTGWLGYNEQFF.